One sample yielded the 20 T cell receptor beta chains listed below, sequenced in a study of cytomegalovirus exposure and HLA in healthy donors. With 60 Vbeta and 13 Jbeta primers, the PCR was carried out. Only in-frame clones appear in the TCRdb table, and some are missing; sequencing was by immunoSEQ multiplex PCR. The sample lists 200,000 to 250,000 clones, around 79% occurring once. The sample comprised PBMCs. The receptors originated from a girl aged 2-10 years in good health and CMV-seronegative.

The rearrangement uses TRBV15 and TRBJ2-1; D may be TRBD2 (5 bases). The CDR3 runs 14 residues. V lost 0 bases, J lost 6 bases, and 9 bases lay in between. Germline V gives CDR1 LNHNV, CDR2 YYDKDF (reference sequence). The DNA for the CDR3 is TGTGCCACCAGCAGAGATCGGGGAATCAATGAGCAGTTCTTC. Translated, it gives CATSRDRGINEQFF. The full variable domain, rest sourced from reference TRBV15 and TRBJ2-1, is DAMVIQNPRYQVTQFGKPVTLSCSQTLNHNVMYWYQQKSSQAPKLLFHYYDKDFNNEADTPDNFQSRRPNTSFCFLDIRSPGLGDTAMYLCATSRDRGINEQFFGPGTRLTVL.

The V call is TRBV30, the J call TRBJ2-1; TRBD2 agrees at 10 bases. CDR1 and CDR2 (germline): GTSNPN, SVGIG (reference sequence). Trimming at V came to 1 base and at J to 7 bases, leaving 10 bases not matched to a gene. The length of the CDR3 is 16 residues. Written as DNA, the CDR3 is TGTGCCTGGAGTGCTAGCGGGGGCCCTCCTTGGAATGAGCAGTTCTTC. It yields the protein CAWSASGGPPWNEQFF.

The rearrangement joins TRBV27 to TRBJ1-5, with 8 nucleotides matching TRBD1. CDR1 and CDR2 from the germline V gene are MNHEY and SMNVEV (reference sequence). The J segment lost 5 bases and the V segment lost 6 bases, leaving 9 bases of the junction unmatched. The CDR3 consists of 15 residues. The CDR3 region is CASSAGTGKHQPQHF. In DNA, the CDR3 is TGTGCCAGCAGCGCCGGGACAGGCAAACATCAGCCCCAGCATTTT.

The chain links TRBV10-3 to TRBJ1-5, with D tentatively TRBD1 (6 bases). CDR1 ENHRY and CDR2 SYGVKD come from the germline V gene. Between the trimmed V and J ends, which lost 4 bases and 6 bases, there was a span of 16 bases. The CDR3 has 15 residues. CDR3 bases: TGTGCCATCAGTGGTATACAGGGATTCGGTCAGCCCCAGCATTTT. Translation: CAISGIQGFGQPQHF.

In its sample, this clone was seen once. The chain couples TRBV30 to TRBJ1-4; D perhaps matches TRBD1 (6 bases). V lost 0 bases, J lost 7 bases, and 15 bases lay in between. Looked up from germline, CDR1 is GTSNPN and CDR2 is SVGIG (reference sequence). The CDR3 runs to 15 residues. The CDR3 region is CAWSVLGRGVEKLFF. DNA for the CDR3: TGTGCCTGGAGTGTACTCGGCAGGGGAGTTGAAAAACTGTTTTTT.

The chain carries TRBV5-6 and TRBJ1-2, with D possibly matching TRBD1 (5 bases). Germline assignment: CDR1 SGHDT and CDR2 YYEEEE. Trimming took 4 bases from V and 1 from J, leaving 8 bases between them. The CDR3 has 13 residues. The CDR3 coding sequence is TGTGCCAGCAGCCCCGGGGGTAACTATGGCTACACCTTC. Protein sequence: CASSPGGNYGYTF.

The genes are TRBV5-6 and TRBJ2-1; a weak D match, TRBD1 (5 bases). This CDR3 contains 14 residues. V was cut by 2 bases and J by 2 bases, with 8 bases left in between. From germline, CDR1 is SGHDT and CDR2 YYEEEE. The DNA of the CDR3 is TGTGCCAGCAGCTTTAGGGGAACCTACAATGAGCAGTTCTTC. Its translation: CASSFRGTYNEQFF.

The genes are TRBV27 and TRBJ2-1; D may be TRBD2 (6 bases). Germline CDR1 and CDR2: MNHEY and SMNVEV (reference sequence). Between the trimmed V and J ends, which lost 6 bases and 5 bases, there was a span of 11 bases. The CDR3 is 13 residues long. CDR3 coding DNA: TGTGCCAGCAGCTGGACGGGGGACAATGAGCAGTTCTTC. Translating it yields CASSWTGDNEQFF.

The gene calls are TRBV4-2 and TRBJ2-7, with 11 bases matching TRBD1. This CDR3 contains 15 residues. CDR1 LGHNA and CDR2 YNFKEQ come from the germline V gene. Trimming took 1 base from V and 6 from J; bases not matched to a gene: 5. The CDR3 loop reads CASSQGGQGVGEQYF. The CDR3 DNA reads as TGTGCCAGCAGCCAAGGGGGACAGGGGGTGGGCGAGCAGTACTTC.

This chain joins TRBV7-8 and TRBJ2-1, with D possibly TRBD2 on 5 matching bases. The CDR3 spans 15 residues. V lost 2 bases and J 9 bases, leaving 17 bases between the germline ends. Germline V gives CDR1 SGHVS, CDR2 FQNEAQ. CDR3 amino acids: CASSLTADRSGEQFF. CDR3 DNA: TGTGCCAGCAGCTTAACAGCGGATCGTTCAGGTGAGCAGTTCTTC.

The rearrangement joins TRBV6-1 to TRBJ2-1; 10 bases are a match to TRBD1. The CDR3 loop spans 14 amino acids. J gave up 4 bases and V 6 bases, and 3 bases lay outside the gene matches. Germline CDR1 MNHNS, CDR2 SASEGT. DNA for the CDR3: TGTGCCAGCAGAGGGACAGGGGTTTACAATGAGCAGTTCTTC. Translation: CASRGTGVYNEQFF.

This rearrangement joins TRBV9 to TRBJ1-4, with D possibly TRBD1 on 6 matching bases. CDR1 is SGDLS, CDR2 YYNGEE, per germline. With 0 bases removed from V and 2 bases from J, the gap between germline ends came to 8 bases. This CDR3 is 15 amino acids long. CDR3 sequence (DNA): TGTGCCAGCAGCGTAGCTACAGGGACTAATGAAAAACTGTTTTTT. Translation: CASSVATGTNEKLFF.

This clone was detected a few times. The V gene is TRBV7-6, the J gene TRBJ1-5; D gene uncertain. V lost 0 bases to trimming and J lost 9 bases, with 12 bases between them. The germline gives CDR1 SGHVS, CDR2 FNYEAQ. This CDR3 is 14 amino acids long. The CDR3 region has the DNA TGTGCCAGCAGCTTAGCGAGTCAACAGCTGCCCCAGCATTTT. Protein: CASSLASQQLPQHF.

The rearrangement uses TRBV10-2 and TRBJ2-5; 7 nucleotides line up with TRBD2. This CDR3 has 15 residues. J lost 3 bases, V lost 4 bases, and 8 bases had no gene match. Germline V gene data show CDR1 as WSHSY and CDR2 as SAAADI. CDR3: CASSANRDYEETQYF. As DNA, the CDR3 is TGCGCCAGCAGTGCGAACCGGGACTACGAAGAGACCCAGTACTTC.

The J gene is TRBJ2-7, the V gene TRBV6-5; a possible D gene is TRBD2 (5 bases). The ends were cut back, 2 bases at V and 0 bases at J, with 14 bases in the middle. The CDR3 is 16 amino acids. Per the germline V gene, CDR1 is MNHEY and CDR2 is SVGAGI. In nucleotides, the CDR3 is TGTGCCAGCAGTTACACCCTCCTAGGGAGCTCCTACGAGCAGTACTTC. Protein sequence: CASSYTLLGSSYEQYF.

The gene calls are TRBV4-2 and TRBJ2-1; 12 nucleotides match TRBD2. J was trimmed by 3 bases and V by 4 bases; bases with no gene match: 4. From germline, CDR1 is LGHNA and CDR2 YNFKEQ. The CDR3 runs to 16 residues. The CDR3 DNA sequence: TGTGCCAGCAGCCCCAAACTAGCGGGGGGCTACAATGAGCAGTTCTTC. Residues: CASSPKLAGGYNEQFF.

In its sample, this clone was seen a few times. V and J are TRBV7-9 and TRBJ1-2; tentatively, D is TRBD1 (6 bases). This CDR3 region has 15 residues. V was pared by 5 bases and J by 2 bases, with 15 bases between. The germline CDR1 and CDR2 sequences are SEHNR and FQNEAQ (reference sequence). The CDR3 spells CASSVSSGENYGYTF. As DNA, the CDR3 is TGTGCCAGCAGCGTTTCCTCAGGGGAAAACTATGGCTACACCTTC.

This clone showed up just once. The CDR3 region is CASSFEDEQYF. CDR3 nucleotide sequence: TGTGCCAGCAGCTTTGAGGACGAGCAGTACTTC. The chain employs TRBV5-6 and TRBJ2-7; D remains ambiguous. Germline values: CDR1 SGHDT, CDR2 YYEEEE. The CDR3 contains 11 residues. The germline V and J ends were trimmed by 2 bases and 5 bases, with 5 bases remaining between them.

The CDR3 here is CASSENRGHNYGYTF. The CDR3 bases are TGTGCCAGCAGTGAAAACAGGGGGCATAACTATGGCTACACCTTC. This sequence joins TRBV2 and TRBJ1-2; 9 nucleotides agree with TRBD1. The V gene end was trimmed by 2 bases and the J gene end by 1 base; junction bases not matched to a gene: 2. Germline CDR1 and CDR2: SNHLY and FYNNEI. The CDR3 extends over 15 amino acids.

CDR3 nucleotide sequence: TGCACCAGCAGCCAAGACTCCGGACAGGGAGTTAACTATGGCTACACCTTC. Amino acids: CTSSQDSGQGVNYGYTF. This chain joins TRBV1 and TRBJ1-2; the listed D gene, TRBD1, was not tested against the DNA. TRBV1 is described as a pseudogene. This CDR3 has 17 amino acids.